These T cell receptor beta chains were read from a single sample in a study of blood T cell repertoires in COVID-19. The protocol was immunoSEQ multiplex PCR, while the TCRdb copy is restricted to in-frame clones and leaves out a portion. This sample has some 270,000 clones; around 93% occur once, and the top ten carry approximately 2.9%. Sequencing used PBMCs or T cells enriched from blood (not recorded which). Every receptor here comes from a man aged 40-55 years who had been exposed to COVID-19. Both conserved end residues are part of each CDR3. A D gene is named only where the DNA matches it firmly. A row's size may be missing; if present it is once, few, many or a size class.

d_call	v_call	clone_size	j_call	cdr3_nt	cdr3_aa
TRBD1	TRBV2	once	TRBJ2-7	TGTGCCAGCAGTGACCTGGGGACAGGTGTTTACGAGCAGTACTTC	CASSDLGTGVYEQYF
-	TRBV30	-	TRBJ2-1	TGTGCCTGGAGTGTACTAGCCTACAATGAGCAGTTCTTC	CAWSVLAYNEQFF
-	TRBV1	-	TRBJ2-7	TGCACCAGCCGAACTGGGCTACGGTCCCACGAGCAGTACTTC	CTSRTGLRSHEQYF
TRBD2	TRBV6-5	few	TRBJ2-7	TGTGCCAGCAGGAGGAGAGGACTAGGAGTCTACGAGCAGTACTTC	CASRRRGLGVYEQYF
-	TRBV4-1	-	TRBJ1-3	TGCGCCAGCAGCCCCCTAGGTAACACCATATATTTT	CASSPLGNTIYF
-	TRBV28	-	TRBJ1-2	TGTGCCAGCGGGTTTACTAGTTTTGCGTACGACTCTAACTATGGCTACACCTTC	CASGFTSFAYDSNYGYTF
-	TRBV11-3	-	TRBJ2-7	TGTGCCAGCAGCTTAGGGCAGGGAAAGACCTACGAGCAGTACTTC	CASSLGQGKTYEQYF
TRBD1	TRBV5-6	-	TRBJ1-6	TGTGCCAGCAGCTTGGACAGGGGGCTAAAGAATTCACCCCTCCACTTT	CASSLDRGLKNSPLHF
-	TRBV4-1	-	TRBJ2-3	TGCGCCAGCAGCCAATTCAGGCCAGATACGCAGTATTTT	CASSQFRPDTQYF
TRBD1	TRBV18	-	TRBJ1-5	TGTGCCAGCTCACCGGCACAGGGGAAGGTAGGACAGCCCCAGCATTTT	CASSPAQGKVGQPQHF
TRBD2	TRBV10-3	-	TRBJ2-1	TGTGCCATCAGTGAGTCAGAGACTAGCGTTTACAATGAGCAGTTCTTC	CAISESETSVYNEQFF
TRBD1	TRBV30	-	TRBJ1-6	TGTGCCTGGAGTGTCGGCAGGGGGAATTCACCCCTCCACTTT	CAWSVGRGNSPLHF
TRBD2	TRBV28	-	TRBJ2-3	TGTGCCAGCAGTTTGATACTAGCGGGAGGTAAAGATACGCAGTATTTT	CASSLILAGGKDTQYF
TRBD1	TRBV5-1	-	TRBJ1-1	TGCGCCAGCAGCTTAGACAGGGTTTTGTACACTGAAGCTTTCTTT	CASSLDRVLYTEAFF
TRBD1	TRBV12-5	-	TRBJ1-6	TGTGCTAGTGGTTACCGGACAGGGCTCAGCTCCTATAATTCACCCCTCCACTTT	CASGYRTGLSSYNSPLHF
TRBD1	TRBV6-5	-	TRBJ2-1	TGTGCCAGCAGTCGGACAGGCGTGGATGAGCAGTTCTTC	CASSRTGVDEQFF
TRBD2	TRBV27	-	TRBJ2-2	TGTGCCAGCAGTTCCAACAGCGGGAGTCACACCGGGGAGCTGTTTTTT	CASSSNSGSHTGELFF
TRBD1	TRBV30	once	TRBJ1-5	TGTGCCTGGACCCTACAGGGGGCTGGGCAGCCCCAGCATTTT	CAWTLQGAGQPQHF
-	TRBV24-1	-	TRBJ2-2	TGTGCCACCTCCCCGAGAGGGTATTTTTCCACCGGGGAGCTGTTTTTT	CATSPRGYFSTGELFF
-	TRBV7-9	-	TRBJ1-1	TGTGCCAGCAGCTTAAAGGACAGCGCTAGGAACACTGAAGCTTTCTTT	CASSLKDSARNTEAFF
TRBD1	TRBV7-2	-	TRBJ1-3	TGTGCCACCGCATCGGGCCCGGGACAGGGCTGGGGAAACACCATATATTTT	CATASGPGQGWGNTIYF
-	TRBV5-6	-	TRBJ1-1	TGTGCCAGCAGCCCGATCGACCAGAGGGCTTTCTTT	CASSPIDQRAFF
TRBD1	TRBV5-6	-	TRBJ2-7	TGTGCCAGCAGAGAATTGACAGGGACCTACGAGCAGTACTTC	CASRELTGTYEQYF
-	TRBV9	-	TRBJ1-2	TGTGCCAGCAGCGATGGGGCCTCGGGCTATGGCTACACCTTC	CASSDGASGYGYTF
-	TRBV6-6	-	TRBJ2-7	TGTGCCAGCAGTCAAAATACTAAAGGGGGAAGTAGAAACGAGCAGTACTTC	CASSQNTKGGSRNEQYF
TRBD2	TRBV11-2	-	TRBJ2-1	TGTGCCAGCAGCTTAGACGGACTAGATCCGGTCTCCTACAATGAGCAGTTCTTC	CASSLDGLDPVSYNEQFF
-	TRBV27	-	TRBJ2-7	TGTGCCAGCAAACTTATGGGGGCCCACGAGCAGTACTTC	CASKLMGAHEQYF
-	TRBV5-1	-	TRBJ1-2	TGCGCCAGCAGGGGCAGGAACTATGGCTACACCTTC	CASRGRNYGYTF
-	TRBV28	-	TRBJ1-5	TGTGCCAGCACCCTGGGAGGGGGCAATCAGCCCCAGCATTTT	CASTLGGGNQPQHF
-	TRBV5-4	-	TRBJ2-3	TGTGCCAGCACCGAGAGGACACGGTCACATACGCAGTATTTT	CASTERTRSHTQYF
TRBD1	TRBV4-2	-	TRBJ2-4	TGTGCCAGCAGCCTTCAGACAGGGGGCGTGAGAAACATTCAGTACTTC	CASSLQTGGVRNIQYF
-	TRBV6-2/TRBV6-3	-	TRBJ1-1	TGTGCCAGCAGTTACTTGAAAAAGGACATCCTGAACACTGAAGCTTTCTTT	CASSYLKKDILNTEAFF
-	TRBV19	-	TRBJ1-1	TGTGCCAGTAGTATTTTCGTGAACACTGAAGCTTTCTTT	CASSIFVNTEAFF
-	TRBV29-1	-	TRBJ2-1	TGCAGCGTCCAGACAGGCTACAATGAGCAGTTCTTC	CSVQTGYNEQFF
TRBD1	TRBV7-9	-	TRBJ1-5	TGTGCCAGCAGCAATATCCAGGGGGCAGACAATCAGCCCCAGCATTTT	CASSNIQGADNQPQHF
-	TRBV7-6	-	TRBJ1-6	TGTGCCAGCAGCTTTGAACAGGGTTATAATTCACCCCTCCACTTT	CASSFEQGYNSPLHF
TRBD2	TRBV2	-	TRBJ2-2	TGTGCCAGCAGTCAACCGACTAGCGGGAGATCTGCCGGGGAGCTGTTTTTT	CASSQPTSGRSAGELFF
TRBD2	TRBV7-9	-	TRBJ2-5	TGTGCCAGCAGTCCGCCGGGACTAGCGGGAGGAACGGAGACCCAGTACTTC	CASSPPGLAGGTETQYF
TRBD2	TRBV7-3	-	TRBJ2-7	TGTGCCAGCAGCTTAAACCTAGCGGGAGACGAGCAGTACTTC	CASSLNLAGDEQYF
-	TRBV2	-	TRBJ1-3	TGTGCCAGCAGTGTTTACAGGTCCTACCCAAACACCATATATTTT	CASSVYRSYPNTIYF
TRBD2	TRBV28	-	TRBJ2-5	TGTGCCAGCAGCCCCCGGGGGCGGGGACTAGCCTCAGAGACCCAGTACTTC	CASSPRGRGLASETQYF
-	TRBV5-5	-	TRBJ2-7	TGTGCCAGCAGCTATCGTACAAGCTCGGGCGAGCAGTACTTC	CASSYRTSSGEQYF
TRBD1	TRBV9	-	TRBJ1-1	TGTGCCAGCAGCCCTGGACAGGGTGAGGAAGCTTTCTTT	CASSPGQGEEAFF
TRBD2	TRBV18	-	TRBJ2-1	TGTGCCAGCTCACCACCGCGGGGGGGCATAGCGGGATTCAATGAGCAGTTCTTC	CASSPPRGGIAGFNEQFF
-	TRBV11-2	-	TRBJ2-1	TGTGCCAGCAGCTTAGGCCACCGGGATGAGCAGTTCTTC	CASSLGHRDEQFF
-	TRBV29-1	-	TRBJ1-1	TGCAGCGTCACCCCGGCTGGGACACCGAACACTGAAGCTTTCTTT	CSVTPAGTPNTEAFF